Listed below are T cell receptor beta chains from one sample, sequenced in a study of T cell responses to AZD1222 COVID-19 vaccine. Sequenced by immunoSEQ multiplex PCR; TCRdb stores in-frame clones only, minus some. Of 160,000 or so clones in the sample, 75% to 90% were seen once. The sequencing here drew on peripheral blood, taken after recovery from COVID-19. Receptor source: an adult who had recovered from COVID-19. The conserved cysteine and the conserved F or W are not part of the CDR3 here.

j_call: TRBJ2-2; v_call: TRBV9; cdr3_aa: ASSPQGGTGELF
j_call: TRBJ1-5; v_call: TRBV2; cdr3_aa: ASKDGQGANQPQH
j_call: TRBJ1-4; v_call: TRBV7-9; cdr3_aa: ASSLTGGIANEKLF
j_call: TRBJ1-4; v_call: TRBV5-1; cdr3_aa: ASSPRATNEKLF
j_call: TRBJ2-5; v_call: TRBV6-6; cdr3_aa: ASSYSIRGGKTQY
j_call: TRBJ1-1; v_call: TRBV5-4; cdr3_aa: ASSLDRHTEAF
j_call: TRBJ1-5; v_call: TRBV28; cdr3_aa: ASSLSGAGNNQPQH
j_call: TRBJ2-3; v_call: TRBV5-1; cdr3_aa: ASSWDTDTQY
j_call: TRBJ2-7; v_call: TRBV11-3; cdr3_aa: ASSLNQGNYEQY
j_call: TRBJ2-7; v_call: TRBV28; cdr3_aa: ASSEGHLSYEQY
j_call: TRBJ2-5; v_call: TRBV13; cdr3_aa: ASSEDFQETQY